This T cell receptor beta chain was recovered during a study of blood T cell repertoires in COVID-19. Generated by immunoSEQ multiplex PCR, the TCRdb table keeps only in-frame clones and is missing some. The table shows approximately 67,000 clones, with about 87% occurring only once. In germline, CDR1 is MNHEY, CDR2 SVGAGI. V trimming: 8 bases; J trimming: 4 bases; junction bases outside the gene matches: 4. The CDR3 consists of 12 residues. The chain has TRBV6-5 and TRBJ1-2; 7 bases agree with TRBD1. Sequences were obtained from peripheral blood. This TCR came from a middle-aged man with active COVID-19. The CDR3 spells CASSGTAYGYTF. In DNA, the CDR3 is TGTGCCAGCTCCGGGACAGCCTATGGCTACACCTTC.